This is a list of T cell receptor beta chains from one sample in a study of neurological immune-mediated disorders. In TCRdb, the 5' RACE reads were re-called with MiXCR into one record per CDR3 protein. Of roughly 30,000 distinct CDR3 sequences listed, under 6% are singletons. The sample was CD4+ T cells from blood. These receptors were taken from a woman between 45 and 65 years old in good health. CDR3s include the opening cysteine and the closing phenylalanine or tryptophan. The order of the fields is clone size, V gene, D gene, J gene, CDR3 protein, CDR3 DNA. D genes are given only for firm matches. Size tells how often a clone was seen (once, few, many) or the class of an expanded clone, and some rows leave it out.

clone_size: many; v_call: TRBV6-1; d_call: .; j_call: TRBJ1-6; cdr3_aa: CASSGGNSPLHF; cdr3_nt: TGTGCCAGCAGTGGAGGTAATTCACCCCTCCACTTT
clone_size: many; v_call: TRBV20-1; d_call: .; j_call: TRBJ1-5; cdr3_aa: CSATAPRESGQPQHF; cdr3_nt: TGCAGTGCCACTGCCCCTCGGGAGTCGGGTCAGCCCCAGCATTTT
clone_size: .; v_call: TRBV11-2; d_call: .; j_call: TRBJ1-6; cdr3_aa: CASSLDPNSPLHF; cdr3_nt: TGTGCCAGCAGCTTAGACCCAAATTCACCCCTCCACTTT
clone_size: many; v_call: TRBV28; d_call: TRBD1; j_call: TRBJ1-1; cdr3_aa: CASIQGAVNTEAFF; cdr3_nt: TGTGCCAGCATCCAGGGGGCAGTGAACACTGAAGCTTTCTTT
clone_size: medium-sized; v_call: TRBV12-3/TRBV12-4; d_call: TRBD2; j_call: TRBJ2-7; cdr3_aa: CASSLSTSGAYEQYF; cdr3_nt: TGTGCCAGCAGTTTATCGACTAGCGGGGCCTACGAGCAGTACTTC
clone_size: many; v_call: TRBV5-1; d_call: TRBD1; j_call: TRBJ2-3; cdr3_aa: CASKQDRITDTQYF; cdr3_nt: TGCGCCAGCAAACAGGACAGGATCACAGATACGCAGTATTTT
clone_size: .; v_call: TRBV20-1; d_call: .; j_call: TRBJ2-7; cdr3_aa: CSAIGEDYREQYF; cdr3_nt: TGCAGTGCAATAGGGGAAGATTACCGGGAGCAGTACTTC
clone_size: many; v_call: TRBV5-6; d_call: .; j_call: TRBJ1-1; cdr3_aa: CASSFWGLQGTEAFF; cdr3_nt: TGTGCCAGCAGCTTCTGGGGGCTTCAGGGAACTGAAGCTTTCTTT
clone_size: many; v_call: TRBV20-1; d_call: .; j_call: TRBJ1-5; cdr3_aa: CSASGRGVQPQHF; cdr3_nt: TGCAGTGCTAGCGGCCGAGGGGTTCAGCCCCAGCATTTT
clone_size: many; v_call: TRBV5-5; d_call: .; j_call: TRBJ1-2; cdr3_aa: CASSRQANYGYTF; cdr3_nt: TGTGCCAGCAGCCGACAAGCTAACTATGGCTACACCTTC
clone_size: many; v_call: TRBV9; d_call: TRBD2; j_call: TRBJ2-1; cdr3_aa: CASSVATRTGGHGNEQFF; cdr3_nt: TGTGCCAGCAGCGTAGCGACAAGGACGGGGGGGCATGGCAATGAGCAGTTCTTC
clone_size: many; v_call: TRBV7-2; d_call: TRBD2; j_call: TRBJ2-7; cdr3_aa: CASSLVPIAGGEQYF; cdr3_nt: TGTGCCAGCAGCTTAGTCCCTATAGCGGGAGGCGAGCAGTACTTC
clone_size: many; v_call: TRBV7-9; d_call: TRBD1; j_call: TRBJ2-2; cdr3_aa: CASAGTDGQGRPGELFF; cdr3_nt: TGTGCCAGCGCCGGGACCGACGGACAGGGAAGGCCCGGGGAGCTGTTTTTT
clone_size: many; v_call: TRBV11-3; d_call: TRBD2; j_call: TRBJ2-1; cdr3_aa: CASSLRPLAGAYNEQFF; cdr3_nt: TGTGCCAGCAGCCTTAGGCCCCTAGCGGGAGCCTACAATGAGCAGTTCTTC
clone_size: many; v_call: TRBV12-3/TRBV12-4; d_call: .; j_call: TRBJ2-7; cdr3_aa: CASSLAGGLQGEQYF; cdr3_nt: TGTGCCAGCAGTTTAGCGGGAGGGCTCCAGGGGGAGCAGTACTTC
clone_size: .; v_call: TRBV28; d_call: .; j_call: TRBJ2-2; cdr3_aa: CASKGGAWTGELFF; cdr3_nt: TGTGCCAGCAAGGGGGGCGCGTGGACCGGGGAGCTGTTTTTT
clone_size: many; v_call: TRBV24-1; d_call: TRBD2; j_call: TRBJ2-7; cdr3_aa: CATSTSDSYEQYF; cdr3_nt: TGTGCCACCTCCACTAGCGACTCCTACGAGCAGTACTTC
clone_size: many; v_call: TRBV4-1; d_call: .; j_call: TRBJ1-6; cdr3_aa: CASSQDGNGAQSYNSPLHF; cdr3_nt: TGCGCCAGCAGCCAAGATGGTAATGGCGCCCAATCCTATAATTCACCCCTCCACTTT
clone_size: many; v_call: TRBV7-9; d_call: TRBD2; j_call: TRBJ2-5; cdr3_aa: CASRPSRGDQETQYF; cdr3_nt: TGTGCCAGCAGACCGTCTCGGGGGGACCAAGAGACCCAGTACTTC
clone_size: many; v_call: TRBV7-2; d_call: TRBD2; j_call: TRBJ2-1; cdr3_aa: CASRKTSGQEQFF; cdr3_nt: TGTGCCAGCAGGAAAACTAGCGGACAAGAGCAGTTCTTC
clone_size: many; v_call: TRBV7-6; d_call: TRBD2; j_call: TRBJ2-1; cdr3_aa: CASSLRLAGATSSYNEQFF; cdr3_nt: TGTGCCAGCAGCTTACGTTTAGCGGGGGCCACAAGCTCCTACAATGAGCAGTTCTTC
clone_size: many; v_call: TRBV11-2; d_call: .; j_call: TRBJ2-1; cdr3_aa: CASSQQMGFNNEQFF; cdr3_nt: TGTGCCAGCAGCCAACAGATGGGGTTCAACAATGAGCAGTTCTTC
clone_size: .; v_call: TRBV28; d_call: TRBD1; j_call: TRBJ1-5; cdr3_aa: CASSKFDRAQPQHF; cdr3_nt: TGTGCCAGCAGTAAATTCGACAGGGCTCAGCCCCAGCATTTT
clone_size: many; v_call: TRBV7-2; d_call: .; j_call: TRBJ1-6; cdr3_aa: CASSPRGVGNSPLHF; cdr3_nt: TGTGCCAGCAGCCCCCGCGGGGTCGGAAATTCACCCCTCCACTTT
clone_size: many; v_call: TRBV30; d_call: .; j_call: TRBJ1-1; cdr3_aa: CAWSVLTAKGAFF; cdr3_nt: TGTGCCTGGAGTGTACTAACAGCGAAGGGAGCTTTCTTT
clone_size: medium-sized; v_call: TRBV14; d_call: .; j_call: TRBJ2-2; cdr3_aa: CASSQVPDTGELFF; cdr3_nt: TGTGCCAGCAGCCAAGTACCCGACACCGGGGAGCTGTTTTTT
clone_size: many; v_call: TRBV6-1; d_call: .; j_call: TRBJ1-5; cdr3_aa: CASSEESRERHF; cdr3_nt: TGTGCCAGCAGTGAAGAATCCAGGGAAAGGCATTTT
clone_size: many; v_call: TRBV28; d_call: .; j_call: TRBJ1-2; cdr3_aa: CASRLTQGTGYGYTF; cdr3_nt: TGTGCCAGCAGATTGACACAGGGTACCGGCTATGGCTACACCTTC
clone_size: .; v_call: TRBV27; d_call: TRBD1; j_call: TRBJ2-3; cdr3_aa: CASSSYGTGDSTDTQYF; cdr3_nt: TGTGCCAGCAGTTCCTACGGGACAGGGGATAGCACAGATACGCAGTATTTT
clone_size: many; v_call: TRBV7-2; d_call: .; j_call: TRBJ2-5; cdr3_aa: CASSTGLASETQYF; cdr3_nt: TGTGCCAGCAGCACGGGGCTAGCCTCTGAGACCCAGTACTTC
clone_size: many; v_call: TRBV20-1; d_call: .; j_call: TRBJ1-5; cdr3_aa: CSARENRAGELGNQPQHF; cdr3_nt: TGCAGTGCTAGAGAAAACCGGGCAGGGGAGTTGGGCAATCAGCCCCAGCATTTT
clone_size: many; v_call: TRBV20-1; d_call: TRBD1; j_call: TRBJ2-1; cdr3_aa: CSAPGQGGNEQFF; cdr3_nt: TGCAGTGCTCCGGGACAGGGTGGGAATGAGCAGTTCTTC
clone_size: many; v_call: TRBV5-5; d_call: TRBD1; j_call: TRBJ2-6; cdr3_aa: CASSLVGTGESGANVLTF; cdr3_nt: TGTGCCAGCAGCTTGGTAGGGACAGGGGAATCTGGGGCCAACGTCCTGACTTTC
clone_size: many; v_call: TRBV7-9; d_call: .; j_call: TRBJ2-5; cdr3_aa: CASSLVVTERQETQYF; cdr3_nt: TGTGCCAGCAGCTTAGTGGTGACAGAGAGACAAGAGACCCAGTACTTC
clone_size: many; v_call: TRBV28; d_call: .; j_call: TRBJ1-5; cdr3_aa: CASSRGQGVYNQPQHF; cdr3_nt: TGTGCCAGCAGCCGGGGACAAGGAGTCTACAATCAGCCCCAGCATTTT
clone_size: .; v_call: TRBV29-1; d_call: .; j_call: TRBJ2-3; cdr3_aa: CSARVRDFYQNTQYF; cdr3_nt: TGCAGCGCACGAGTGAGGGACTTTTATCAAAATACGCAGTATTTT
clone_size: many; v_call: TRBV28; d_call: .; j_call: TRBJ2-7; cdr3_aa: CASSGLGVRPNYEQYF; cdr3_nt: TGTGCCAGCAGTGGCCTTGGGGTGCGACCCAACTACGAGCAGTACTTC
clone_size: many; v_call: TRBV19; d_call: .; j_call: TRBJ2-2; cdr3_aa: CASSRTRATYGELFF; cdr3_nt: TGTGCCAGTAGTCGGACCCGCGCAACATACGGGGAGCTGTTTTTT
clone_size: many; v_call: TRBV7-2; d_call: TRBD2; j_call: TRBJ2-1; cdr3_aa: CASSLRIAGVYNEQFF; cdr3_nt: TGTGCCAGCAGCTTAAGAATAGCGGGAGTATACAATGAGCAGTTCTTC